These 9 T cell receptor beta chains share one sample of origin, sequenced in a study of cytomegalovirus exposure and HLA in healthy donors. With 60 Vbeta and 13 Jbeta primers, the PCR was carried out. Libraries were prepared by immunoSEQ multiplex PCR; TCRdb keeps only in-frame clonotypes and omits some of them. The data contain about 96,000 clones, 70% to 85% of them singletons. Sequences were obtained from PBMCs. Receptor source: a man aged 30 to 39 in good health and CMV-seronegative.

V and J are TRBV21-1 and TRBJ1-1; TRBD1 is the table's D call, not checked against the DNA. TRBV21-1 is annotated as a pseudogene. The CDR3 spans 15 residues. CDR3 protein: CASSSRQGWSTEAFF. As DNA, the CDR3 is TGTGCCAGCAGCAGCAGACAGGGGTGGAGCACTGAAGCTTTCTTT.

The chain employs TRBV5-6 and TRBJ2-3, with 8 nucleotides matching TRBD1. V lost 0 bases and J lost 3; bases outside the gene matches: 3. The CDR3 contains 15 residues. Germline CDR1 SGHDT, CDR2 YYEEEE. In nucleotides, the CDR3 is TGTGCCAGCAGCTTGGGACAGGGGAGGACAGATACGCAGTATTTT. This sequence encodes CASSLGQGRTDTQYF. The variable domain in full, completed from reference TRBV5-6 and TRBJ2-3, reads DAGVTQSPTHLIKTRGQQVTLRCSPKSGHDTVSWYQQALGQGPQFIFQYYEEEERQRGNFPDRFSGHQFPNYSSELNVNALLLGDSALYLCASSLGQGRTDTQYFGPGTRLTVL.

The chain employs TRBV7-3 and TRBJ2-3; 13 bases align to TRBD2. CDR3 length: 17 residues. Germline CDR1 SGHTA, CDR2 FQGTGA. V lost 5 bases to trimming and J lost 2 bases; unmatched junction nucleotides: 7. CDR3 DNA sequence: TGTGCCAGCAGCCCAATCGGACTAGCGGGGGTCACAGATACGCAGTATTTT. The encoded protein is CASSPIGLAGVTDTQYF.

The chain has TRBV19 and TRBJ1-1, with a tentative D call TRBD1 (6 bases). The ends were cut back, 5 bases at V and 3 bases at J, with 10 bases in the middle. Germline CDR1 LNHDA, CDR2 SQIVND (reference sequence). This CDR3 spans 13 amino acids. The CDR3 reads CASSDRRYTEAFF. The CDR3 DNA reads as TGTGCCAGTAGTGACAGGCGGTACACTGAAGCTTTCTTT.

V gene TRBV6-1 combines with J gene TRBJ1-6; 7 nucleotides match TRBD1. After removal of 2 bases from V and 7 bases from J, the junction contained 5 bases not matched to a gene. Germline values: CDR1 MNHNS, CDR2 SASEGT. The length of the CDR3 is 15 residues. The CDR3 protein is CASSEWGQLNSPLHF. DNA of the CDR3: TGTGCCAGCAGTGAATGGGGACAGTTAAATTCACCCCTCCACTTT.

The V gene is TRBV19, the J gene TRBJ1-3, with a tentative D call TRBD1 (6 bases). This CDR3 has 14 residues. Trimming removed 10 bases at V and 0 bases at J, with 13 bases between. Germline V gene sequence: CDR1 LNHDA, CDR2 SQIVND (reference sequence). The CDR3 spells CATSLDSSGNTIYF. The CDR3 DNA reads TGTGCCACATCACTGGACAGCTCTGGAAACACCATATATTTT.

V is TRBV5-1 and J is TRBJ1-2; a weak D match, TRBD1 (6 bases). This CDR3 comprises 13 residues. Deletions cut 0 bases from V and 7 bases from J, with 10 bases between. Germline V gene sequence: CDR1 SGHRS, CDR2 YFSETQ. CDR3 nucleotide sequence: TGCGCCAGCAGCTTGGATGGGGGCGGTGGCTACACCTTC. Translated, it gives CASSLDGGGGYTF.

The chain couples TRBV4-1 to TRBJ2-4; D might be TRBD2 (6 bases). The CDR3 covers 16 residues. The germline V and J ends were trimmed by 2 bases and 0 bases, with 11 bases remaining between them. Germline assignment: CDR1 MGHRA and CDR2 YSYEKL. The CDR3, as DNA: TGCGCCAGCAGCCAACTGGGGGGAGTAGCCAAAAACATTCAGTACTTC. It yields the protein CASSQLGGVAKNIQYF.

This clone was found once. The rearrangement uses TRBV15 and TRBJ1-2; D gene unclear. This CDR3 is 12 amino acids long. V was shortened by 5 bases and J by 4 bases, with 8 bases between the two germline ends. Germline V gives CDR1 LNHNV, CDR2 YYDKDF (reference sequence). For the CDR3, the DNA is TGTGCCACCAGCGGCCGAAGCTATGGCTACACCTTC. Its translation: CATSGRSYGYTF.